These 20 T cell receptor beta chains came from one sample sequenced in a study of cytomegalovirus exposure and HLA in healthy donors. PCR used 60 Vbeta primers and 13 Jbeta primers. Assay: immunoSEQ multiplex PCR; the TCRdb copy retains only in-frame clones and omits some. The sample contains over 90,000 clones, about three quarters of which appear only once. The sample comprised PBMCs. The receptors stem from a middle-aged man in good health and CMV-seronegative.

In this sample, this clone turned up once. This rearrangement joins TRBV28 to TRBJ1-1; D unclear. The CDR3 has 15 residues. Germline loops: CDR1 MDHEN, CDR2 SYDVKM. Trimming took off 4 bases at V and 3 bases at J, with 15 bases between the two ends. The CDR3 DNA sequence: TGTGCCAGCAGTTCCTCCTTCGGGTGGTACACTGAAGCTTTCTTT. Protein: CASSSSFGWYTEAFF.

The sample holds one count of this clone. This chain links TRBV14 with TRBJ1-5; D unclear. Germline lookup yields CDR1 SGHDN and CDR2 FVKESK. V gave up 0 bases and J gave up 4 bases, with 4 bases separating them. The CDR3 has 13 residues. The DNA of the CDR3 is TGTGCCAGCAGCCAAGATTCTAATCAGCCCCAGCATTTT. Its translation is CASSQDSNQPQHF.

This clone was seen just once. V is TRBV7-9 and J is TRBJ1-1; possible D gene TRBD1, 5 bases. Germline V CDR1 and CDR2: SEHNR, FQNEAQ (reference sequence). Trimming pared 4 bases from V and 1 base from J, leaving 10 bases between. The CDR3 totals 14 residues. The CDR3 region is CASSSYQGNTEAFF. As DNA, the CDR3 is TGTGCCAGCAGCTCCTACCAGGGGAACACTGAAGCTTTCTTT.

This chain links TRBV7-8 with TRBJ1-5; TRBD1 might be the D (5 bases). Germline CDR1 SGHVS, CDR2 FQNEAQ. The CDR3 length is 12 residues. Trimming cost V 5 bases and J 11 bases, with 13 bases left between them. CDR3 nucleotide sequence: TGTGCCAGCAGCCTAACGGGGGGGTCCCAGCATTTT. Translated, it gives CASSLTGGSQHF. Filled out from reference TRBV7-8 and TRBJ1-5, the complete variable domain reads GAGVSQSPRYKVAKRGQDVALRCDPISGHVSLFWYQQALGQGPEFLTYFQNEAQLDKSGLPSDRFFAERPEGSVSTLKIQRTQQEDSAVYLCASSLTGGSQHFGDGTRLSIL.

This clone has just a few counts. The CDR3 nucleotides read TGTGCCAGTAGTATTAACGGAGGCACCACTGAAGCTTTCTTT. Its protein is CASSINGGTTEAFF. The chain joins TRBV19 to TRBJ1-1; no clear D gene. Looked up from germline, CDR1 is LNHDA and CDR2 is SQIVND (reference sequence). Trimming removed 3 bases at V and 4 bases at J, with 12 bases between. The CDR3 runs 14 residues.

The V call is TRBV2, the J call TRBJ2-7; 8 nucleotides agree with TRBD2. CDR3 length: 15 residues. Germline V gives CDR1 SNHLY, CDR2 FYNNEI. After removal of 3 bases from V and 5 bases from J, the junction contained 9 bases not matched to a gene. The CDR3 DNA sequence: TGTGCCAGCAGTGATGTCGGGGGGGCTTTCGACGAGCAGTACTTC. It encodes CASSDVGGAFDEQYF.

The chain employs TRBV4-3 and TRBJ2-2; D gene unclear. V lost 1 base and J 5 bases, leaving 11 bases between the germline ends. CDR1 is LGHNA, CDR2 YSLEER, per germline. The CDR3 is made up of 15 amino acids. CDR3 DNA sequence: TGCGCCAGCAGCCAAGTAGGTTTCGGGACCGGGGAGCTGTTTTTT. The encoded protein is CASSQVGFGTGELFF.

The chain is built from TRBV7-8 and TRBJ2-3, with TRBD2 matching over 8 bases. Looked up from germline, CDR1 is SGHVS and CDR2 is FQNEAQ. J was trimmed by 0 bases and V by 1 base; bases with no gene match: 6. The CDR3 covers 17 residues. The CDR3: CASSLGPAGASTDTQYF. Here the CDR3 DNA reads TGTGCCAGCAGCTTAGGTCCAGCGGGGGCCAGCACAGATACGCAGTATTTT.

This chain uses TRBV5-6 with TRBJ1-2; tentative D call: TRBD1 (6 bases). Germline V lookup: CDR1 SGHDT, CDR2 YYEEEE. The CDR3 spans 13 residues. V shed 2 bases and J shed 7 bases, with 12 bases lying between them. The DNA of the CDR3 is TGTGCCAGCAGCTTTAACAGGGAGCGTGGCTACACCTTC. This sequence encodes CASSFNRERGYTF.

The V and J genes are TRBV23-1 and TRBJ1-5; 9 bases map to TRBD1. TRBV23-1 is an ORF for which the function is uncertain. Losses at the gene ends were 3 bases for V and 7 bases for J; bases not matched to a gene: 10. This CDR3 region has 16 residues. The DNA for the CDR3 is TGCGCCAGCAGTCACCAAGTAGGACAGGGGAGCCAGCCCCAGCATTTT. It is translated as CASSHQVGQGSQPQHF.

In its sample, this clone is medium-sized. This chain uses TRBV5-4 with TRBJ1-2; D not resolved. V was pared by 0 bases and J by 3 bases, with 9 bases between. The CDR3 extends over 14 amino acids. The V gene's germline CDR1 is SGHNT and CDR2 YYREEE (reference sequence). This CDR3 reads CASSLGGGDYGYTF. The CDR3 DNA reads TGTGCCAGCAGCTTGGGCGGCGGTGACTATGGCTACACCTTC.

CDR3 sequence: CASSELVQPNTEAFF. CDR3 DNA: TGTGCCAGCAGTGAATTGGTACAGCCGAACACTGAAGCTTTCTTT. This sequence joins TRBV6-1 and TRBJ1-1; D is unclear. This CDR3 has 15 residues. The germline gives CDR1 MNHNS, CDR2 SASEGT. The V end lost 2 bases, the J end lost 1 base, and 11 bases lay between the germline ends.

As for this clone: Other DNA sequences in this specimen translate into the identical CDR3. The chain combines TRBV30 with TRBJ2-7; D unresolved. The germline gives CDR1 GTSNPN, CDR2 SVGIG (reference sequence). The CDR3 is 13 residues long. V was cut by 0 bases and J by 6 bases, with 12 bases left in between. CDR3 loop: CAWSVLRPGEQYF. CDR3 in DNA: TGTGCCTGGAGTGTACTTAGGCCAGGCGAGCAGTACTTC.

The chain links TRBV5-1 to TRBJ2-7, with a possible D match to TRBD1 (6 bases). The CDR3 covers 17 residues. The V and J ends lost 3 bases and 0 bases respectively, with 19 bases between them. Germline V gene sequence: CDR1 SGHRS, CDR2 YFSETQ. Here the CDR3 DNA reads TGCGCCAGCAGCTCACCAATCGGACAGTCGGCCTCCTACGAGCAGTACTTC. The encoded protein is CASSSPIGQSASYEQYF.

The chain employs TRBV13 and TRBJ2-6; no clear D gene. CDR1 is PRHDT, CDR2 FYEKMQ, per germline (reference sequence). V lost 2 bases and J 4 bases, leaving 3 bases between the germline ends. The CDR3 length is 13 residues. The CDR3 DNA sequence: TGTGCCAGCAGCTTACAAGGGGCCAACGTCCTGACTTTC. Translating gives CASSLQGANVLTF.

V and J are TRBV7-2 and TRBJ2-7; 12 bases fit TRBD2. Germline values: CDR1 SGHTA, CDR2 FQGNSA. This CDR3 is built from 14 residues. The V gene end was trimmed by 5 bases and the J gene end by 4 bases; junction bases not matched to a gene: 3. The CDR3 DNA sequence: TGTGCCAGCAGCACTAGCGGGGGGTGGTACGAGCAGTACTTC. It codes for CASSTSGGWYEQYF.

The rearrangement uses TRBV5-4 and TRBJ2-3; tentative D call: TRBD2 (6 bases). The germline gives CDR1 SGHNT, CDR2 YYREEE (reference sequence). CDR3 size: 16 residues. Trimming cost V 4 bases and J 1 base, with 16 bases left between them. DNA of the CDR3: TGTGCCAGCAGCGACAAACGGGGGTCACGCACAGATACGCAGTATTTT. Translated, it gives CASSDKRGSRTDTQYF. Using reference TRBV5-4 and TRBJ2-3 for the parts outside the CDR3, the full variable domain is ETGVTQSPTHLIKTRGQQVTLRCSSQSGHNTVSWYQQALGQGPQFIFQYYREEENGRGNFPPRFSGLQFPNYSSELNVNALELDDSALYLCASSDKRGSRTDTQYFGPGTRLTVL.

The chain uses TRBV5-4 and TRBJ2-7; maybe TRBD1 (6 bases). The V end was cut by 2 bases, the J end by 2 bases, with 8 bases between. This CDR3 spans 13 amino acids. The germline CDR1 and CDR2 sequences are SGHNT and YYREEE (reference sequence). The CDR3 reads CASSFDRTYEQYF. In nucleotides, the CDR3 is TGTGCCAGCAGCTTTGACAGGACCTACGAGCAGTACTTC.

The CDR3 region is CASSAGRAYEQYF. Here the CDR3 DNA reads TGTGCCAGCAGTGCGGGACGGGCGTACGAGCAGTACTTC. The rearrangement links TRBV27 to TRBJ2-7; possible D gene TRBD2, 6 bases. Germline CDR1 MNHEY, CDR2 SMNVEV (reference sequence). V was trimmed by 5 bases and J by 4 bases, leaving 12 bases between them. This CDR3 has 13 amino acids.

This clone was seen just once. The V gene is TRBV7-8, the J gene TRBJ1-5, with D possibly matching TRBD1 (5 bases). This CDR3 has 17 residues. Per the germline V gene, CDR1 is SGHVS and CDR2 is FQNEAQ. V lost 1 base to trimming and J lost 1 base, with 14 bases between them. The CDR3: CASSLDWGLRSNQPQHF. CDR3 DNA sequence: TGTGCCAGCAGCTTAGACTGGGGCCTTCGGAGCAATCAGCCCCAGCATTTT.